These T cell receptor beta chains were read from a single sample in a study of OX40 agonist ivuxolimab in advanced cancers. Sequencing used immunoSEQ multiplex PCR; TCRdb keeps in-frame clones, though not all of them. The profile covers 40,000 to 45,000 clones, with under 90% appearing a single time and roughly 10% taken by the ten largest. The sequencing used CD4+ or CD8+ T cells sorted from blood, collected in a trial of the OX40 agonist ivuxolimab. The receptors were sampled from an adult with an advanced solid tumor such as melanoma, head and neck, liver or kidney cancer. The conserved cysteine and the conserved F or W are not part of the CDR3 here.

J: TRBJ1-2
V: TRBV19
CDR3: ASSPTGNYIYGYT

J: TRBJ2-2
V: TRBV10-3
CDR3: AISPTPVDAGELF

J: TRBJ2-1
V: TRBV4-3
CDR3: ASSHTGGNEQF

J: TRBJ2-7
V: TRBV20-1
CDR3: SATQGREQY

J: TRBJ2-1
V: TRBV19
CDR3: ASSIGGPGRGNEQF

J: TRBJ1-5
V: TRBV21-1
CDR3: ASRKTQDRDRNQPQH

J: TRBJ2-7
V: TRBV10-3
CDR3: AIGGTSDHEQY

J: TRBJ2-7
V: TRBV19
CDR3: ASRSVTSGRGEQY

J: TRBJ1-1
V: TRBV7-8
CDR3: ASSQQELMNTEAF

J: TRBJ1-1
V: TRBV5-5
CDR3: ASSLGGIEAF

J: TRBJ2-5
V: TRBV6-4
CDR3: ASSGLAGGETQY

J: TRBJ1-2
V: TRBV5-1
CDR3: ASSLGQGGYGYT

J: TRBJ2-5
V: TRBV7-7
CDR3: ASSLLAGGEQETQY

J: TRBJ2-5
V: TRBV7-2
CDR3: ASSLGEKSHQETQY

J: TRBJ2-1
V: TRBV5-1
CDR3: ASSFGASSYNEQF

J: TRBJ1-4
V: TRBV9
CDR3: ASSADRGSEKLF

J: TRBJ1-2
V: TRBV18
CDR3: ASSLDVSLYGYT

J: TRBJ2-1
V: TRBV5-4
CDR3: ASSLAGTVNEQF

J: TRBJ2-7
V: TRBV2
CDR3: ASSGGALTYEQY

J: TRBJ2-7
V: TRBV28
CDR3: ASSRGVTGLSYEQY

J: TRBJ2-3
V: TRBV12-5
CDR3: ATGDGLSDTQY

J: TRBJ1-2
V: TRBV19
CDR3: ASGQFNYGYT

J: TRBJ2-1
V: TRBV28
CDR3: ASSPLGGDENNEQF

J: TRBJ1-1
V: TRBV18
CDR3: ASSPGDTEAF

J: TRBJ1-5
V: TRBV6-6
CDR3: ASSYSTGGGNQPQH

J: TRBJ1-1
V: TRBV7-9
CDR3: ASSLMVGDWSEAF

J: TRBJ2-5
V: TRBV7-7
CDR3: ASSPLGGTQY

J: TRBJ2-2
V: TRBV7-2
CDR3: ASSLKPVNGELF

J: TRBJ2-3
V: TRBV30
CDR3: AWSVGGSTDTQY

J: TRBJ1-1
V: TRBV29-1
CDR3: SVSHLNTEAF

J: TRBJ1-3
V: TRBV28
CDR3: ASSSGSPGNTIY

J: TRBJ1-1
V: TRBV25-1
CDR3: ASSVQGFTEAF

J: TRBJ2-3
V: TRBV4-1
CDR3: ASSQGHSLNTDTQY

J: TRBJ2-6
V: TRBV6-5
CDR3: ASSSLGGANVLT

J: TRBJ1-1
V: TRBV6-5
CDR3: ASRATGNTEAF

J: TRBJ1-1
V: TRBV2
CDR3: ASTVQVNTEAF

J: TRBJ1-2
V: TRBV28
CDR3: ASSLPPGQGWTGYYGYT

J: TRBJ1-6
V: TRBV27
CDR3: ASSLSVGRDSPLH

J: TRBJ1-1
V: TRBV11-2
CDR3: ASSLVRHPTANTEAF

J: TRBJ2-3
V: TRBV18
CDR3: ASSPFIRDETDTQY

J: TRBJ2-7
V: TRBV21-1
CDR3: ASQRGPTHEQY

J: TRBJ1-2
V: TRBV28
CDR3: ATGGIYGYT

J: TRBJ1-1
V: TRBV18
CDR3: ASSPQNTEAF

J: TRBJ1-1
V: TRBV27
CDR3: ASFRQGPISAEAF

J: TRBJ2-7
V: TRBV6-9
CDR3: ASSYGSEYEQY

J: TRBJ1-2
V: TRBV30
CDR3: AWSAQTPPGQGVDYGYT

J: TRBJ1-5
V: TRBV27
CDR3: ASSRQGISGNQPQH

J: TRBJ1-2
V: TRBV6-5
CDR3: ASRATGGYGYT

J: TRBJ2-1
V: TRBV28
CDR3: ASSSPEGFTYNEQF

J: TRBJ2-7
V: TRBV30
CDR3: AWSVLAGVGRREQY

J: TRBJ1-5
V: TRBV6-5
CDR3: ASRQGQSNQPQH

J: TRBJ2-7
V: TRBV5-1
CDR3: ASSSQGSISEQY